This section outlines one T cell receptor beta chain sequence together with its context. The target antigen is unknown. The data stem from a study of T cell repertoires in cytomegalovirus infection. Overall study: Matching HLA type, along with CMV infection, was indicated by public TCR beta signatures.

TCRdb re-called the reads through MiXCR, storing one row per CDR3 protein. Of approximately 300,000 distinct CDR3 sequences in the sample, around a quarter were seen once. Whole-study findings and limits: What dominated the ex vivo response were HLA-C-restricted CMV-specific TCR beta clonotypes. Cumulated frequencies of public TCR beta families served to identify carriers of CMV plus the relevant HLA.

The sample here was cultured PBMCs, taken from culture after CMV antigen stimulation. The clonotype comes from a human donor in good health (CMV status not recorded). Some clones in this sample may be carry-over from other donors' samples.

The CDR3 loop is CASSEYIRTNSPLHF. The CDR3, as DNA: TGTGCCAGCAGTGAATATATACGGACAAATTCACCCCTCCACTTT. This chain joins TRBV25-1 and TRBJ1-6, with D possibly matching TRBD1 (5 bases). The CDR3 is 15 residues long. From germline, CDR1 is MGHDK and CDR2 SYGVNS. The V and J ends lost 0 bases and 7 bases respectively, with 10 bases between them.